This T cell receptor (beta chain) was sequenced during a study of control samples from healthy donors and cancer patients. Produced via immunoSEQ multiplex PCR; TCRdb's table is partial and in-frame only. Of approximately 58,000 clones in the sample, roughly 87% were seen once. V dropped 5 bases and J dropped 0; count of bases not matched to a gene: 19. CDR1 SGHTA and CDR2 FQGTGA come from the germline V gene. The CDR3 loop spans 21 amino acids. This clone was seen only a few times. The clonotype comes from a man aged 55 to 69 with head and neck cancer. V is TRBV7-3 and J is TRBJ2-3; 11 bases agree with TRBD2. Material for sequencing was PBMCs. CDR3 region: CASSPSSQGLAATKSTDTQYF. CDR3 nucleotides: TGTGCCAGCAGCCCTTCATCCCAGGGACTAGCGGCTACCAAGAGCACAGATACGCAGTATTTT.